What follows are 17 T cell receptor beta chains derived from one specimen sequenced in a study of Graves' ophthalmopathy and Graves' hyperthyroidism. Amplifying from RNA transcripts, the study obtained TCR beta CDR3 regions. HTBI primers were used in a first-round RT-PCR, which preceded a second-round multiplex PCR. Each CDR3 protein gets one entry after TCRdb re-called the multiplex PCR reads with MiXCR. The data show 170,000 or so distinct CDR3 sequences, around 39% seen once. The material sequenced was peripheral blood. The receptors were sampled from a young man with Graves' ophthalmopathy.

This clonotype was picked up one time. The gene calls are TRBV29-1 and TRBJ1-3; D gene unclear. V lost 2 bases and J 0 bases, leaving 14 bases between the germline ends. The CDR3 sequence is 16 residues long. The germline CDR1 and CDR2 sequences are SQVTM and ANQGSEA. The CDR3 reads CSVEIQGLPSGNTIYF. DNA for the CDR3: TGCAGCGTTGAAATACAAGGACTGCCCTCTGGAAACACCATATATTTT.

There are many counts of this clonotype. This sequence joins TRBV6-2 or TRBV6-3 and TRBJ2-7; D remains unclear. The CDR3 runs 13 residues. In germline, CDR1 is MNHEY, CDR2 SVGEGT. Between the trimmed V and J ends, which lost 4 bases and 5 bases, there was a span of 12 bases. The CDR3 DNA follows: TGTGCCAGCAGTTTAACGTATCGGGACGAGCAGTACTTC. It yields the protein CASSLTYRDEQYF.

The rearrangement joins TRBV6-2 or TRBV6-3 to TRBJ1-1, with D possibly TRBD1 on 6 matching bases. Trimming took off 11 bases at V and 4 bases at J, with 8 bases between the two ends. From germline, CDR1 is MNHEY and CDR2 SVGEGT. The CDR3 has 10 residues. The CDR3 is CAGGATEAFF. CDR3 bases: TGTGCCGGGGGGGCCACTGAAGCTTTCTTT.

This clonotype has ten or more counts. The rearrangement links TRBV28 to TRBJ1-2, with D uncertain. Trimming stripped 4 bases from V and 4 bases from J, with 13 bases between. The CDR3 spans 14 residues. CDR1 and CDR2 (germline): MDHEN, SYDVKM. As DNA, the CDR3 is TGTGCCAGCAGTTCCGGTGAAAGCTTCTATGGCTACACCTTC. It encodes CASSSGESFYGYTF.

This clonotype was detected many times. J is TRBJ2-7 and V is TRBV7-2; the D gene is possibly TRBD1 (7 bases). This CDR3 comprises 13 residues. Germline V CDR1 and CDR2: SGHTA, FQGNSA. The V end lost 5 bases, the J end lost 4 bases, and 12 bases lay between the germline ends. The CDR3 spells CASSPGGPYEQYF. In DNA, the CDR3 is TGTGCCAGCAGCCCAGGGGGGCCATACGAGCAGTACTTC.

This clonotype was detected once. J is TRBJ1-5 and V is TRBV6-2 or TRBV6-3; D not certain. Looked up from germline, CDR1 is MNHEY and CDR2 is SVGEGT. Deletions cut 1 base from V and 7 bases from J, with 14 bases between. This CDR3 is built from 15 residues. In DNA, the CDR3 is TGTGCCAGCAGTTACTTCTTGTTACAGAAACAGCCCCAGCATTTT. Translating it yields CASSYFLLQKQPQHF.

In its sample, this clonotype was seen many times. This rearrangement joins TRBV4-2 to TRBJ2-2, with TRBD2 identical over 9 bases. The germline gives CDR1 LGHNA, CDR2 YNFKEQ. The junction had 8 bases not matched to a gene; V was cut back by 0 bases and J by 3 bases. The CDR3 consists of 18 residues. Here the CDR3 reads CASSQDRGVAGDTGELFF. The CDR3 nucleotides read TGTGCCAGCAGCCAAGATCGAGGGGTAGCGGGAGACACCGGGGAGCTGTTTTTT.

The chain is built from TRBV20-1 and TRBJ1-1; weak D call: TRBD1 (6 bases). Germline assignment: CDR1 DFQATT and CDR2 SNEGSKA (reference sequence). CDR3 length: 14 residues. V lost 5 bases and J 0 bases, leaving 13 bases between the germline ends. CDR3 residues: CSASRGNLNTEAFF. The CDR3 DNA follows: TGCAGTGCTTCAAGGGGGAATTTGAACACTGAAGCTTTCTTT.

The chain recombines TRBV6-1 with TRBJ1-6; TRBD1 agrees at 9 bases. The trim removed 9 bases at V and 6 bases at J, leaving 3 bases unmatched. The CDR3 sequence is 13 residues long. Germline-derived CDR1 and CDR2 are MNHNS and SASEGT. The CDR3 nucleotides read TGTGCCAGTGAGACAGGGGGTAATTCACCCCTCCACTTT. Amino acid sequence: CASETGGNSPLHF.

This clonotype has at least ten counts. One junction end does not reproduce the germline sequence, and a read error may be involved. The CDR3 nucleotides read TGTGCCAGCAGTTTGGGTGGGGAGACTGTAGCTTTCTTT. It specifies CASSLGGETVAFF. V gene TRBV28 combines with J gene TRBJ1-1; D is unclear. The CDR3 consists of 13 residues. Germline CDR1 and CDR2: MDHEN and SYDVKM.

At least ten counts were recorded for this clonotype. The rearrangement uses TRBV3-1 and TRBJ1-1, with a tentative D call TRBD1 (6 bases). V lost 4 bases and J 9 bases, leaving 15 bases between the germline ends. CDR1 is LGHDT and CDR2 is YNNKEL in the germline V gene (reference sequence). The CDR3 extends over 13 amino acids. The CDR3: CASSPQGLPQAFF. DNA of the CDR3: TGTGCCAGCAGCCCACAGGGACTTCCACAAGCTTTCTTT.

This clonotype has at least ten counts. The chain joins TRBV28 to TRBJ2-5; D is undetermined. Per germline, CDR1 MDHEN and CDR2 SYDVKM. Trimming pared 0 bases from V and 5 bases from J, leaving 10 bases between. CDR3 length: 14 residues. CDR3 amino acids: CASSLWKFGETQYF. CDR3 bases: TGTGCCAGCAGTTTATGGAAGTTTGGGGAGACCCAGTACTTC.

Ten or more counts support this clonotype. V usage is TRBV12-3 or TRBV12-4 and J usage is TRBJ2-7, with TRBD1 matching over 7 bases. This CDR3 is 15 amino acids long. V was clipped by 6 bases and J by 2 bases; unmatched bases: 10. In DNA form, the CDR3 reads TGTGCCAGCAGACGCAACCGGGACAGCACCTACGAGCAGTACTTC. Protein: CASRRNRDSTYEQYF.

This clonotype was detected many times. The chain employs TRBV3-1 and TRBJ2-7, with D possibly being TRBD2 (6 bases). Germline CDR1 and CDR2: LGHDT and YNNKEL (reference sequence). Trimming shortened V by 4 bases and J by 7 bases, and 17 bases separated the two germline ends. The CDR3 has 14 amino acids. CDR3 protein: CASSLRAAGGEQYF. Written as DNA, the CDR3 is TGTGCCAGCAGCCTCAGGGCCGCTGGGGGGGAGCAGTACTTC.

J is TRBJ2-7 and V is TRBV7-8; D is ambiguous. Trimming took off 5 bases at V and 3 bases at J, with 17 bases between the two ends. The germline V gene has CDR1 SGHVS and CDR2 FQNEAQ. The CDR3 contains 15 residues. The CDR3 loop reads CASSPRVHRDYEQYF. The CDR3 DNA reads as TGTGCCAGCAGCCCCCGGGTGCACAGAGACTACGAGCAGTACTTC.

This clonotype was observed many times. The rearrangement uses TRBV2 and TRBJ1-3; D call uncertain. The CDR3 runs to 18 residues. Trimming cost V 6 bases and J 0 bases, with 21 bases left between them. Per the germline V gene, CDR1 is SNHLY and CDR2 is FYNNEI. The CDR3 sequence: CASRTPIWSTLSGNTIYF. The CDR3 bases are TGTGCCAGCAGGACCCCTATATGGAGCACTCTCTCTGGAAACACCATATATTTT.

This clonotype was counted many times. This chain joins TRBV28 and TRBJ2-5; 7 nucleotides agree with TRBD2. The CDR3 runs to 15 residues. V gave up 5 bases and J gave up 7 bases; unmatched junction bases: 13. CDR1 MDHEN and CDR2 SYDVKM come from the germline V gene. CDR3 protein: CASSPREATRGTQYF. CDR3 sequence (DNA): TGTGCCAGCAGTCCCCGGGAGGCTACAAGAGGGACCCAGTACTTC.